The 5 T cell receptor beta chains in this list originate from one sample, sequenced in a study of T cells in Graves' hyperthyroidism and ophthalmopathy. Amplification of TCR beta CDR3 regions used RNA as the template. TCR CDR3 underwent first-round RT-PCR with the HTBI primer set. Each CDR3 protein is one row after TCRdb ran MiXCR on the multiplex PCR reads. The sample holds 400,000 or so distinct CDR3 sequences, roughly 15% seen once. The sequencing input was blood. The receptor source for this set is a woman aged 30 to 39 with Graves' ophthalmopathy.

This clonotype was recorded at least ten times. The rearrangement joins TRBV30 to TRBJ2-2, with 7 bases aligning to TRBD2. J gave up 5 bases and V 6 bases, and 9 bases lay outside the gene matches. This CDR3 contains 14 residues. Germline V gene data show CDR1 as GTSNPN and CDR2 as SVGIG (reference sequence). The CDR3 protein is CACMKRGETGELFF. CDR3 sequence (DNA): TGTGCCTGCATGAAGCGGGGCGAGACCGGGGAGCTGTTTTTT.

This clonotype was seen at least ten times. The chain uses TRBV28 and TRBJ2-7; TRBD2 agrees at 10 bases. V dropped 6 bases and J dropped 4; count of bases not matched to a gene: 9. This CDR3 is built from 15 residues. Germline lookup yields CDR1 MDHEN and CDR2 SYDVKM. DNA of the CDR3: TGTGCCAGCAGACCAGGACTAGCGGTTACTTACGAGCAGTACTTC. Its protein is CASRPGLAVTYEQYF.

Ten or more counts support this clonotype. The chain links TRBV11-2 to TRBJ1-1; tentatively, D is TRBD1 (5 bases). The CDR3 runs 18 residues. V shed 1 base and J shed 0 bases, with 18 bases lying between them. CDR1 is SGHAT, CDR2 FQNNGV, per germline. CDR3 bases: TGTGCCAGCAGCTTAGTGAGGCCCCATCGGGACCTGAACACTGAAGCTTTCTTT. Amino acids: CASSLVRPHRDLNTEAFF.

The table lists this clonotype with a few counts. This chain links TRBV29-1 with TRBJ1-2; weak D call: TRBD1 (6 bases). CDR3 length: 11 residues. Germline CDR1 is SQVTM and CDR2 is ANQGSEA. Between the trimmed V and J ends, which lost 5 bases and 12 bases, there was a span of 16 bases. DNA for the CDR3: TGCAGCGTTCCCGTCCCAGGGGATAACACCTTC. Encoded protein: CSVPVPGDNTF.

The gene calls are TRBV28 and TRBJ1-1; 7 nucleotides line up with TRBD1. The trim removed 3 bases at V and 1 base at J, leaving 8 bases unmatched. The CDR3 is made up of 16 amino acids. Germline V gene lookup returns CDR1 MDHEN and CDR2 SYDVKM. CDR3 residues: CASSFGPGQKNTEAFF. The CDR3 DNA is TGTGCCAGCAGTTTTGGGCCGGGACAGAAGAACACTGAAGCTTTCTTT.